This TCR beta chain comes out of a study of tumor-infiltrating lymphocytes in glioblastoma multiforme. Multiple V-beta primers and a C-beta primer amplified TCRB from RNA. TCRB cDNA was made from around 0.5 ug total RNA. TCRdb itself ran the multiplex PCR reads through MiXCR, one entry per CDR3 protein. This table holds some 14,000 distinct CDR3 sequences, 65% to 80% found once. Concerning this clonotype itself: The conserved final phenylalanine or tryptophan is absent from the CDR3, which likely points to a read error.

Germline V CDR1 and CDR2: MNHEY, SMNVEV (reference sequence). This CDR3 has 14 amino acids. The specimen sequenced was brain tumor tissue. V gene TRBV27 combines with J gene TRBJ1-2; a weak D match, TRBD1 (6 bases). This TCR was sampled from a male donor with glioblastoma. The CDR3 is CASSIQGSTYGYTL. The CDR3, as DNA: TGCGCCAGCAGTATACAGGGTAGTACCTATGGCTACACCTTA.